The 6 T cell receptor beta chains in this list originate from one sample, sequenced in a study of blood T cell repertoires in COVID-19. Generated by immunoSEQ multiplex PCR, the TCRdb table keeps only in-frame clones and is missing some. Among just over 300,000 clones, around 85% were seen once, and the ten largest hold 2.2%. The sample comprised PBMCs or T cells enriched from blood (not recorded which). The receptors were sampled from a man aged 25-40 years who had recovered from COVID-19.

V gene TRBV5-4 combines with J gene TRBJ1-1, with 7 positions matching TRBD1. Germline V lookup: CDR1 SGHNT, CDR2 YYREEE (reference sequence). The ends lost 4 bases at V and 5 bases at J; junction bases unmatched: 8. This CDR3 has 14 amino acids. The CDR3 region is CASSQGVGGTEAFF. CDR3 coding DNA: TGTGCCAGCAGCCAGGGGGTAGGGGGGACTGAAGCTTTCTTT.

The CDR3 nucleotides read TGTGCCAGCAGCTCATCCGGGAGCACTGAAGCTTTCTTT. Encoded protein: CASSSSGSTEAFF. The chain carries TRBV7-9 and TRBJ1-1; D gene unclear. V was clipped by 4 bases and J by 4 bases, with 10 bases between them. From germline, CDR1 is SEHNR and CDR2 FQNEAQ (reference sequence). CDR3 size: 13 residues.

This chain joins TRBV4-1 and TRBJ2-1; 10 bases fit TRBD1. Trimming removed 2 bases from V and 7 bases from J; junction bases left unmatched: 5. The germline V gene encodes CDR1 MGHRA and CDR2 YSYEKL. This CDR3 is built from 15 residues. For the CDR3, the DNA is TGCGCCAGCAGCCAACCACGGACAGGGGGAAATGAGCAGTTCTTC. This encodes CASSQPRTGGNEQFF.

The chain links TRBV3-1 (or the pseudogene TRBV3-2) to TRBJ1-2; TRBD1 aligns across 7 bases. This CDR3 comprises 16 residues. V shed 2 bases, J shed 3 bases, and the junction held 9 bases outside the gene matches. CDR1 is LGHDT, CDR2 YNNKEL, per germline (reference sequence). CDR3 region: CASSQRPGQRDYGYTF. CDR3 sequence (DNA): TGTGCCAGCAGCCAAAGACCGGGACAGCGAGACTATGGCTACACCTTC.

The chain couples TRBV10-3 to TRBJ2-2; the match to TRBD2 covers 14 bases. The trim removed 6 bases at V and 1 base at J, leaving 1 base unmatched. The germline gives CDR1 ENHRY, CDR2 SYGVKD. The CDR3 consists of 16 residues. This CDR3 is CAIRTSGGENTGELFF. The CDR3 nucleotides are TGTGCCATCAGGACTAGCGGGGGGGAGAACACCGGGGAGCTGTTTTTT.

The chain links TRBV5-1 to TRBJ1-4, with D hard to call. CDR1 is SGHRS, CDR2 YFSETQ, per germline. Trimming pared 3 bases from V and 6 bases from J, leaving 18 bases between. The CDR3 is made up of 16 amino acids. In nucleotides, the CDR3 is TGCGCCAGCAGCTCGGCCCGCGGGGATCCTTATGAAAAACTGTTTTTT. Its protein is CASSSARGDPYEKLFF.